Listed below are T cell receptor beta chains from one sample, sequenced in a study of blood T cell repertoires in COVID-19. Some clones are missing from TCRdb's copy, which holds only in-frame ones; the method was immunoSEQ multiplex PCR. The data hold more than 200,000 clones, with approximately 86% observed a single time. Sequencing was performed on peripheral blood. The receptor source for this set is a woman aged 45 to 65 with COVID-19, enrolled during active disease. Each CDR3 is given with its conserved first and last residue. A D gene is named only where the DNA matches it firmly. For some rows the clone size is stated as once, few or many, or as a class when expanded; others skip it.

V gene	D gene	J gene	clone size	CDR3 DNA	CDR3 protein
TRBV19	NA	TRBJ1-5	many	TGTGCCAGTAGTATAAGAACACCCAGCAATCAGCCCCAGCATTTT	CASSIRTPSNQPQHF
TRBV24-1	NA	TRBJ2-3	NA	TGTGCCACCAGTGACAAAAACGAAGCTACCTTCACAGATACGCAGTATTTT	CATSDKNEATFTDTQYF
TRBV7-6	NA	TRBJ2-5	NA	TGTGCCAGCAGCCCACGCTGGAGGGAGACCCAGTACTTC	CASSPRWRETQYF
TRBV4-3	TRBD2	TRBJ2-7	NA	TGCGCCAGCAGCCATGTCACTAGCGGGGTACACGAGCAGTACTTC	CASSHVTSGVHEQYF
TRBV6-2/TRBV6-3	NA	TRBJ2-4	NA	TGTGCCAGCAGTTACTCGGAGGGTCTAGGCAAAAACATTCAGTACTTC	CASSYSEGLGKNIQYF
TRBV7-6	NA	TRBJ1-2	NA	TGTGCCAGCAGCTTAGAGGCCCTTCGGGGTAACTATGGCTACACCTTC	CASSLEALRGNYGYTF
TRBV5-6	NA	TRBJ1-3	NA	TGTGCCAGCACCCGGGATGATATCTCTGGAAACACCATATATTTT	CASTRDDISGNTIYF
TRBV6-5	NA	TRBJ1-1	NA	TGTGCCAGCAGGGACAACATGAACACTGAAGCTTTCTTT	CASRDNMNTEAFF
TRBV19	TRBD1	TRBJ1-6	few	TGTGCCAGTGCCGACAGGGTGGATTCACCCCTCCACTTT	CASADRVDSPLHF
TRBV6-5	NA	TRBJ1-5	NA	TGTGCCAGCAGTTACTCTACTGGTCAGCCCCAGCATTTT	CASSYSTGQPQHF
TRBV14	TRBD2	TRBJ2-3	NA	TGTGCCAGCAGCCAAGTGGGACTAGCGTCCCCCCTCAGTGGTACGCAGTATTTT	CASSQVGLASPLSGTQYF
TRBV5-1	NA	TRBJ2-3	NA	TGCGCCAGCAGCTTGAATCTAGGGGGAGATACGCAGTATTTT	CASSLNLGGDTQYF
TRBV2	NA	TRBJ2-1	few	TGTGCCAGCACCGAGGACCCGGTTGCGGGCGATGAGCAGTTCTTC	CASTEDPVAGDEQFF
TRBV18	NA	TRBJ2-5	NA	TGTGCCAGCTCACCACGTTCAGTTCAAGAGACCCAGTACTTC	CASSPRSVQETQYF
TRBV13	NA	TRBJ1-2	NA	TGTGCCAGCAGCCTCCCCGGGGGTAACTATGGCTACACCTTC	CASSLPGGNYGYTF
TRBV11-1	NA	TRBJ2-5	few	TGTGCCAGCAGTCAATACCGGGACAACCAAGAGACCCAGTACTTC	CASSQYRDNQETQYF
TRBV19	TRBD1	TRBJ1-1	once	TGTGCCAGTAGTATAGGACAGGGTAACACTGAAGCTTTCTTT	CASSIGQGNTEAFF
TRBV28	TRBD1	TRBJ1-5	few	TGTGCCAGCAGCCCTCTTAGGGGGCGCCCCGACAATCAGCCCCAGCATTTT	CASSPLRGRPDNQPQHF
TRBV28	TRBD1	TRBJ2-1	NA	TGTGCCAGCAGTTCTGGACAGGGTAAAGATGAGCAGTTCTTC	CASSSGQGKDEQFF
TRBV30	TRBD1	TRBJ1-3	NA	TGTGCCTGGAGGACAGGGGACTTTAGAAACACCATATATTTT	CAWRTGDFRNTIYF
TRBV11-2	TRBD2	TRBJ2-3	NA	TGTGCCAGCAGCTCCCCCCGAGGCGGGGGGACTAGCACAGATACGCAGTATTTT	CASSSPRGGGTSTDTQYF
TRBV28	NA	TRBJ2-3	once	TGTGCCACCCTCCCCCTCAGGGGTAAGGGCACAGATACGCAGTATTTT	CATLPLRGKGTDTQYF
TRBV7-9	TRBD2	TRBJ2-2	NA	TGTGCCAGCGAGGGACTAGCGGGGGTTTCGAACACCGGGGAGCTGTTTTTT	CASEGLAGVSNTGELFF
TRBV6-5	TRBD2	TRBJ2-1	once	TGTGCCAGCAGGATAGGCGGGGGGGCCAATGAGCAGTTCTTC	CASRIGGGANEQFF
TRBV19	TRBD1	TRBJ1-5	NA	TGTGCCAGTAGTATTGCAGGGGGGCACAATCAGCCCCAGCATTTT	CASSIAGGHNQPQHF
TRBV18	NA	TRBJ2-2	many	TGTGCCAGCTCACCAGGGCGCACCGGGGAGCTGTTTTTT	CASSPGRTGELFF
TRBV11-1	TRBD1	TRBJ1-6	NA	TGTGCCAGCAGCTCACAGGGGAGCAGTTCACCCCTCCACTTT	CASSSQGSSSPLHF
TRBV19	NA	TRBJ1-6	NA	TGTGCCAGTAGTTCGGCGGGCAGAGGACCCCTCCACTTT	CASSSAGRGPLHF
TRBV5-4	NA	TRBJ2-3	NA	TGTGCCAGCAGCCCTGGGGCGCGGGGTAGCACAGATACGCAGTATTTT	CASSPGARGSTDTQYF
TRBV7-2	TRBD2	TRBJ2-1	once	TGTGCCAGCAGAGGGCTTAGCGGGGGGCTCGATGAGCAGTTCTTC	CASRGLSGGLDEQFF
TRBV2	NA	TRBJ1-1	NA	TGTGCCAGCAGTGAAATAGGGGTTAGGTCTGAAGCTTTCTTT	CASSEIGVRSEAFF
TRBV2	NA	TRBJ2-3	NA	TGTGCCAGCAGTGTAAGGGGCGGACGAACAGATACGCAGTATTTT	CASSVRGGRTDTQYF
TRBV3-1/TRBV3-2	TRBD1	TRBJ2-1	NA	TGTGCCAGCAGCCGCCTGTGGACAGGGCCTCGTTACAATGAGCAGTTCTTC	CASSRLWTGPRYNEQFF
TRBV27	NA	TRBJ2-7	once	TGTGCCAGCAGTTTAATTGAGAGGCCTTCCTACGAGCAGTACTTC	CASSLIERPSYEQYF
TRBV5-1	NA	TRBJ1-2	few	TGCGCCAGCAGCCGACAGGTGTTGGATGGCTACACCTTC	CASSRQVLDGYTF
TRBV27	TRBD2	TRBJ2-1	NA	TGTGCCAGCAGTTTAAATCGAGCGGGGGGTCCCTACAATGAGCAGTTCTTC	CASSLNRAGGPYNEQFF
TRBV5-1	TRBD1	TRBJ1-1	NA	TGCGCCAGCAGCTTAGGGGGCGGTACTGAAGCTTTCTTT	CASSLGGGTEAFF
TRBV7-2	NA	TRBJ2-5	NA	TGTGCCAGCTCGTCCCAAGAGACCCAGTACTTC	CASSSQETQYF
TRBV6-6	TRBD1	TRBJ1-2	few	TGTGCCAGCAGTTATAACATTGGACAGGGAAACTATGGCTACACCTTC	CASSYNIGQGNYGYTF
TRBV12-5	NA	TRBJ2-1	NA	TGTGCTAGTGCCCTGCGGGGAACTGAGCAGTTCTTC	CASALRGTEQFF
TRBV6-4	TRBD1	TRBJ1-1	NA	TGTGCCAGCAGTTTAGACAGGGGTGGCACTGAAGCTTTCTTT	CASSLDRGGTEAFF
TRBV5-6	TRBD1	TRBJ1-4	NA	TGTGCCAGCAGTCCGACAGGGGGAGCTAATGAAAAACTGTTTTTT	CASSPTGGANEKLFF
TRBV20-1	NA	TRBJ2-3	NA	TGCAGTGCTAGCGGGAAGGTAGCGCAGTATTTT	CSASGKVAQYF
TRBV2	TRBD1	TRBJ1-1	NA	TGTGCCAGCAGTTACTACAGGGGAGAAGGAGCTTTCTTT	CASSYYRGEGAFF
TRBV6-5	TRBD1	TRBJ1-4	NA	TGTGCCAGCAGTTACTCGACGGGACAGACTTATGAAAAACTGTTTTTT	CASSYSTGQTYEKLFF
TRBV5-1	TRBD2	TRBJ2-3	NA	TGCGCCAGCAGCGCGACTAGCGGGGGTTTACGGGTGGCAGATACGCAGTATTTT	CASSATSGGLRVADTQYF
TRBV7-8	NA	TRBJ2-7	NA	TGTGCCAGCAGCCGAACGGATAGAGGCGAGCAGTACTTC	CASSRTDRGEQYF
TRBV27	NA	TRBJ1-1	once	TGTGCCAGCAGGGACCAGGGGCGCCCTGAAGCTTTCTTT	CASRDQGRPEAFF
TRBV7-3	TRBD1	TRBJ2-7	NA	TGTGCCAGCAGAGCTCCCGGGACAGGCTACGAGCAGTACTTC	CASRAPGTGYEQYF
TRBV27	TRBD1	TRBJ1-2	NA	TGTGCCAGCAGTTTAACCGGGACAGGGGCGGGCTACACCTTC	CASSLTGTGAGYTF
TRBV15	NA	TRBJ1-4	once	TGTGCCACCAGCTCCGTCACAGTAAATGAAAAACTGTTTTTT	CATSSVTVNEKLFF
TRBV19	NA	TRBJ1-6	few	TGTGCCAGTAGCTCCCAGGCAAATTCACCCCTCCACTTT	CASSSQANSPLHF
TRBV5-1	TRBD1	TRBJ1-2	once	TGCGCCAGCAGCTTGGCCCTTTCGGACAGGGGTTTTAACTATGGCTACACCTTC	CASSLALSDRGFNYGYTF
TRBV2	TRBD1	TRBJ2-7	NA	TGTGCCAGCAGTGAAACCCAACAGGGGGGCGGATCTCGGGTTTTATACGAGCAGTACTTC	CASSETQQGGGSRVLYEQYF
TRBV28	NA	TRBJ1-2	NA	TGTGCCAGCAGTGGCGGTTCCCCCTATGGCTACACCTTC	CASSGGSPYGYTF
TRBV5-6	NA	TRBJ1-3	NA	TGTGCCAGCAGCTTGGGGCAGTACGGAAACACCATATATTTT	CASSLGQYGNTIYF
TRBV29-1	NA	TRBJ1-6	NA	TGCAGCGTTGGGGAGGGTAGGAGTTCACCCCTCCACTTT	CSVGEGRSSPLHF
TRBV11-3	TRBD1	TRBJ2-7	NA	TGTGCCAGCAGCCGACAGGGTGGGAACTACGAGCAGTACTTC	CASSRQGGNYEQYF
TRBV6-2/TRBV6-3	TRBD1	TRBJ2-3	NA	TGTGCCAGCAGTTTCGCCACAGGGGTCAGCACAGATACGCAGTATTTT	CASSFATGVSTDTQYF